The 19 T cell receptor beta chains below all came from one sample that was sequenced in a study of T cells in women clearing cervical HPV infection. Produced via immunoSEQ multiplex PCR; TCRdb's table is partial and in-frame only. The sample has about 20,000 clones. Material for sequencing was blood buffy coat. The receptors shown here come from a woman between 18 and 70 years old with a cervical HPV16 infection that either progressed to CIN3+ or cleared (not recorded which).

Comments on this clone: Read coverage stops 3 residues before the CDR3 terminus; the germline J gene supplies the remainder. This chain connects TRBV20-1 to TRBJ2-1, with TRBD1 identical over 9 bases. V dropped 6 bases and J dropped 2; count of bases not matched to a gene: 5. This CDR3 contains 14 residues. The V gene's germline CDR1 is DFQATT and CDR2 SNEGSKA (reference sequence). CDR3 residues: CSADGDRAYNEQFF. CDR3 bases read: TGCAGTGCAGATGGGGACAGGGCCTACAATGAG.

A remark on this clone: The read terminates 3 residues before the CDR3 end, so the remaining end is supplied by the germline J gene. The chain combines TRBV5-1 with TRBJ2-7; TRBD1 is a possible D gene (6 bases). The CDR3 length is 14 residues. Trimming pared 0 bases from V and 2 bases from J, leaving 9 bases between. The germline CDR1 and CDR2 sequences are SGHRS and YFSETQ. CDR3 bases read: TGCGCCAGCAGCTTGGTTCAGGGGCCCTACGAG. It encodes CASSLVQGPYE. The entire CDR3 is CASSLVQGPYEQYF.

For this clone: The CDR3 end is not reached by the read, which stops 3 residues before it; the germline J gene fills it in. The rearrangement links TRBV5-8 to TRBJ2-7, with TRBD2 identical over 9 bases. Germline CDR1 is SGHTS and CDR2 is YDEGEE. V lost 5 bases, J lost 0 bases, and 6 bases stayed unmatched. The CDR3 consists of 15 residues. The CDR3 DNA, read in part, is TGTGCCAGCAGGTCCCCTAGCGGGGACTCCTACGAG. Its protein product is CASRSPSGDSYE. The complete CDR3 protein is CASRSPSGDSYEQYF.

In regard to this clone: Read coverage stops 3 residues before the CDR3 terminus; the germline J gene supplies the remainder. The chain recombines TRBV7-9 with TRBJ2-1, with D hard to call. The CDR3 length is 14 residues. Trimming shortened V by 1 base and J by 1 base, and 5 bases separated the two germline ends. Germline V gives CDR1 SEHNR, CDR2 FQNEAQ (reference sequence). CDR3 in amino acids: CASSLGLSYNEQFF. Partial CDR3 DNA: TGTGCCAGCAGCTTAGGGCTGTCCTACAATGAG. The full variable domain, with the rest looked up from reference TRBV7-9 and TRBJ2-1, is DTGVSQNPRHKITKRGQNVTFRCDPISEHNRLYWYRQTLGQGPEFLTYFQNEAQLEKSRLLSDRFSAERPKGSFSTLEIQRTEQGDSAMYLCASSLGLSYNEQFFGPGTRLTVL.

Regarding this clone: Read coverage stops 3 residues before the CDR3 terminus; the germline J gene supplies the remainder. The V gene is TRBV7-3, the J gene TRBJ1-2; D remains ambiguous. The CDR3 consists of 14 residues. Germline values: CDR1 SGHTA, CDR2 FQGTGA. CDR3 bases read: TGTGCCACCTCACTAGCGGGGAAGTACAATGAC. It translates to CATSLAGKYND. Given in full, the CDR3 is CATSLAGKYNDYTF.

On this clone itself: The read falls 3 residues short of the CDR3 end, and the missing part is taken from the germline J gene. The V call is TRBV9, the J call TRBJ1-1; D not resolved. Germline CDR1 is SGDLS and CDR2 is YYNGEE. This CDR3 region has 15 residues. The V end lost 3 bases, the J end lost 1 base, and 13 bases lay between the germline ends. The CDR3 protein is CASSGFGNPNTEAFF. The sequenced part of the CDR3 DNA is TGTGCCAGCAGCGGTTTTGGCAACCCGAACACTGAA.

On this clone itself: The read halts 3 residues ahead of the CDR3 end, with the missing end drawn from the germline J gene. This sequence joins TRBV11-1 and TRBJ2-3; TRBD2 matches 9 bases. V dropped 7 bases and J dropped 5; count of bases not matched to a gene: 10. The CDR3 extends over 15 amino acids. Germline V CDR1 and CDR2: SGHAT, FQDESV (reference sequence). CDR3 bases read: TGTGCCAGCACCATAGCGGGAGATAGGGGAGATACG. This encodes CASTIAGDRGDT. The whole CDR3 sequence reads CASTIAGDRGDTQYF.

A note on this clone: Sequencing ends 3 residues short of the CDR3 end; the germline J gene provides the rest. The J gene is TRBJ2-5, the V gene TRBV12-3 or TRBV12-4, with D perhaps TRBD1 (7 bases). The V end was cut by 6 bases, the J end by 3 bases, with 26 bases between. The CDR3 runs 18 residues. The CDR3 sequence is CASSKGTSPRGVEETQYF. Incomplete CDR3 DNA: TGTGCCAGCAGCAAAGGGACTTCCCCCAGGGGGGTAGAAGAGACC.

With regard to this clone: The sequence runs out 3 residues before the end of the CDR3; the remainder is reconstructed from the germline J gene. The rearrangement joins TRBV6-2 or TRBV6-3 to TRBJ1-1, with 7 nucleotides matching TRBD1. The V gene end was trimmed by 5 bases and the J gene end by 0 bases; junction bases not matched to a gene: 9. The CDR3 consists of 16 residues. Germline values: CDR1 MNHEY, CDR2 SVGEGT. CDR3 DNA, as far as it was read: TGTGCCAGCAGTACACCGGGACAGTTGATGAACACTGAA. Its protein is CASSTPGQLMNTE. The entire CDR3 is CASSTPGQLMNTEAFF.

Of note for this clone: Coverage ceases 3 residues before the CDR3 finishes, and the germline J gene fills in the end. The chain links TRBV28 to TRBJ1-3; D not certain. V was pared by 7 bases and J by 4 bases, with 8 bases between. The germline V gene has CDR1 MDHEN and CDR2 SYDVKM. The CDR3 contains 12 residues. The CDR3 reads CASINSGNTIYF. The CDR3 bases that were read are TGTGCCAGCATCAATTCAGGAAACACC. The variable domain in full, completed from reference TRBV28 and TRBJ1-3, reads DVKVTQSSRYLVKRTGEKVFLECVQDMDHENMFWYRQDPGLGLRLIYFSYDVKMKEKGDIPEGYSVSREKKERFSLILESASTNQTSMYLCASINSGNTIYFGEGSWLTVV.

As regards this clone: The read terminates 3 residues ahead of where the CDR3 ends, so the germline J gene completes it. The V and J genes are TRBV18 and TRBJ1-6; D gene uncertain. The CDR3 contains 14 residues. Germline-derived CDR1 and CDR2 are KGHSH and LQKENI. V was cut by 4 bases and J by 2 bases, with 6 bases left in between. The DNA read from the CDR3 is TGTGCCAGCTCACGACAACCCTATAATTCACCC. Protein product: CASSRQPYNSP. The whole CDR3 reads CASSRQPYNSPLHF.

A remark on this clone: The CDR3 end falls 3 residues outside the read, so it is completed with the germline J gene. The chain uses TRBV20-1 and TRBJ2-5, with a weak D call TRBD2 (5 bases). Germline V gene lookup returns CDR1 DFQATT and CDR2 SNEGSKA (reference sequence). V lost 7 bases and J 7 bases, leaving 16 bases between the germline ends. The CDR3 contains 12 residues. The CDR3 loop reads CSVPTGFSTQYF. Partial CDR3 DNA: TGCAGTGTACCGACGGGGTTTTCGACC.

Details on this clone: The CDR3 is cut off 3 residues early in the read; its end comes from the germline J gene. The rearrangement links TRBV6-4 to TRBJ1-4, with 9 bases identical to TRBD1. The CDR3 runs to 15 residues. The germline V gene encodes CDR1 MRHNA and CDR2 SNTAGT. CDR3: CASSLQGQGHSPLFF. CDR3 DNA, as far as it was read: TGTGCCAGCAGTCTCCAGGGACAGGGACACTCACCA.

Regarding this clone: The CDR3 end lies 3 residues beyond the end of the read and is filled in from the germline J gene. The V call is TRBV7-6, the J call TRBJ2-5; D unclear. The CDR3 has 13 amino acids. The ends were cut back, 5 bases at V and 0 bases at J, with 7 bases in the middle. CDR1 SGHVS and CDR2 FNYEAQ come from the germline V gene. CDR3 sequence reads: CASSINYQETQYF. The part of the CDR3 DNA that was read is TGTGCCAGCAGCATTAATTACCAAGAGACC.

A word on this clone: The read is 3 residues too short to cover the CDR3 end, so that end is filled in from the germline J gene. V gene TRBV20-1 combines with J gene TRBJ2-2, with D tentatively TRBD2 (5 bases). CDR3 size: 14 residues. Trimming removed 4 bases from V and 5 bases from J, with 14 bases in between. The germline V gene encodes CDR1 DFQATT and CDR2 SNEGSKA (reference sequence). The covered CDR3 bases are TGCAGTGCTAACCGGGGAGTGGGGACCGGGGAG. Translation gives CSANRGVGTGE. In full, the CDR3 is CSANRGVGTGELFF.

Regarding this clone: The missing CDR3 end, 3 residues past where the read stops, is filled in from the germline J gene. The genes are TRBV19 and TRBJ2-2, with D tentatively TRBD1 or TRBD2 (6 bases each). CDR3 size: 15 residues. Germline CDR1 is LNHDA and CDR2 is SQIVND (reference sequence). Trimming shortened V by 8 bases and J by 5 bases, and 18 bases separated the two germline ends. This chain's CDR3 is CASLVARGGTGELFF. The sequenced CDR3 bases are TGTGCCAGTCTAGTTGCCAGGGGAGGAACCGGGGAG.

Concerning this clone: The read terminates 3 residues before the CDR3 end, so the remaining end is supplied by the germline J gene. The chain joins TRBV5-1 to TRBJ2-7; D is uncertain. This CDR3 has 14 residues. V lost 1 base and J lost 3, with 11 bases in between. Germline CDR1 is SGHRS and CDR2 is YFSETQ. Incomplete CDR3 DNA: TGCGCCAGCAGCTTGACCGTCACCAGCTACGAG. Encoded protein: CASSLTVTSYE. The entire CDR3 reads CASSLTVTSYEQYF.

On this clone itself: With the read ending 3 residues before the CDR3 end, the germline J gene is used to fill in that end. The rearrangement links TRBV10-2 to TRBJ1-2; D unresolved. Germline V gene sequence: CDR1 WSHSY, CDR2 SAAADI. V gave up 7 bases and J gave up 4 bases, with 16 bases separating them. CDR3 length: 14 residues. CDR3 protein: CASMTLGRVYGYTF. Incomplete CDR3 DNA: TGCGCCAGCATGACCCTTGGAAGGGTCTATGGC.

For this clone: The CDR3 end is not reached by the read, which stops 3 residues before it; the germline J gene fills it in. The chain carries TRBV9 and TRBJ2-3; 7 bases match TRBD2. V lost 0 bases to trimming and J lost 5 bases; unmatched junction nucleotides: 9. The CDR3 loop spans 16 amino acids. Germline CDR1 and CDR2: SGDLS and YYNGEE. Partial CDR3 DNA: TGTGCCAGCAGCGTAGCAGGGACTACTATGGGAGATACG. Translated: CASSVAGTTMGDT. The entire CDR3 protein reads CASSVAGTTMGDTQYF.